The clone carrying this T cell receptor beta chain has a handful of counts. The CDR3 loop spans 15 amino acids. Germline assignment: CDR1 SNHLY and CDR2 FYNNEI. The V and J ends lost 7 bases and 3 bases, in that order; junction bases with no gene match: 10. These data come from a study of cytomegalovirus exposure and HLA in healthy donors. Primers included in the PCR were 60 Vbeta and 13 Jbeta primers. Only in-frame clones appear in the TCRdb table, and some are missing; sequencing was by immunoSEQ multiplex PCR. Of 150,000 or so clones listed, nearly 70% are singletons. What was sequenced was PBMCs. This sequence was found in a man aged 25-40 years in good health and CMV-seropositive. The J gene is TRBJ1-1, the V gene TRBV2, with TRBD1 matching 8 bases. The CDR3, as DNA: TGTGCCAGCACCGAAGAGGCGACAGGGGACACTGAAGCTTTCTTT. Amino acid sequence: CASTEEATGDTEAFF.